These T cell receptor beta chains were read from a single sample in a study of Ad26.COV2.S vaccination and SARS-CoV-2 variants. Here immunoSEQ multiplex PCR was the method, and the copy in TCRdb shows in-frame clones only, minus some. The data hold about 480,000 clones, with roughly nine tenths observed a single time. The input for sequencing was peripheral blood, taken in a trial of Ad26.COV2.S vaccine versus placebo. Source of these receptors: a person between 18 and 65 years old who received the Ad26.COV2.S COVID-19 vaccine or a placebo. CDR3s leave out the opening cysteine and the closing phenylalanine or tryptophan.

v_gene: TRBV14
j_gene: TRBJ2-7
CDR3aa: ASSERQELFGYEQY

v_gene: TRBV28
j_gene: TRBJ2-3
CDR3aa: ASSWTSGRWTDTQY

v_gene: TRBV20-1
j_gene: TRBJ2-1
CDR3aa: SATTTGEQF

v_gene: TRBV18
j_gene: TRBJ1-1
CDR3aa: ASSPKNPNTEAF

v_gene: TRBV14
j_gene: TRBJ2-7
CDR3aa: ASSQARAGEQY

v_gene: TRBV27
j_gene: TRBJ1-1
CDR3aa: ASRPTGGVAF

v_gene: TRBV28
j_gene: TRBJ2-1
CDR3aa: ASRPFVGQAKPYNEQF

v_gene: TRBV10-3
j_gene: TRBJ2-7
CDR3aa: AISSVGSLSYEQY

v_gene: TRBV27
j_gene: TRBJ2-7
CDR3aa: ASRYSGTGGSYEQY

v_gene: TRBV6-2/TRBV6-3
j_gene: TRBJ2-1
CDR3aa: ASSGKGGGPYNEQF

v_gene: TRBV5-8
j_gene: TRBJ2-2
CDR3aa: ASSWGTSGNTGELF

v_gene: TRBV28
j_gene: TRBJ2-7
CDR3aa: ASSLGWPRGSYEQY

v_gene: TRBV11-2
j_gene: TRBJ2-1
CDR3aa: ASSSPVGLGNEQF

v_gene: TRBV9
j_gene: TRBJ1-3
CDR3aa: ASSVSGGEGNTIY

v_gene: TRBV4-3
j_gene: TRBJ2-7
CDR3aa: ASSQDSLRSYEQY

v_gene: TRBV4-2
j_gene: TRBJ2-3
CDR3aa: ASSQQQGPGTSQY

v_gene: TRBV2
j_gene: TRBJ1-2
CDR3aa: ASSEQAGGDGYT

v_gene: TRBV10-3
j_gene: TRBJ1-1
CDR3aa: AISESIRSINTEAF

v_gene: TRBV7-7
j_gene: TRBJ2-1
CDR3aa: ASSPRFNSYNEQF

v_gene: TRBV12-2
j_gene: TRBJ2-5
CDR3aa: ASRLALRKREKVEETQY

v_gene: TRBV9
j_gene: TRBJ2-1
CDR3aa: ASSVTGESYNEQF

v_gene: TRBV29-1
j_gene: TRBJ1-1
CDR3aa: SVVSGLDTEAF

v_gene: TRBV7-2
j_gene: TRBJ1-1
CDR3aa: ASSFKSGFEAF

v_gene: TRBV6-6
j_gene: TRBJ1-5
CDR3aa: ASREDRGLAQPQH

v_gene: TRBV28
j_gene: TRBJ2-3
CDR3aa: ASSRNTDTQY

v_gene: TRBV6-2/TRBV6-3
j_gene: TRBJ1-5
CDR3aa: ASSQMRNQPQH

v_gene: TRBV15
j_gene: TRBJ1-3
CDR3aa: ATSRDSQGNTIY

v_gene: TRBV30
j_gene: TRBJ1-2
CDR3aa: AWSPPGQASPYGYT

v_gene: TRBV28
j_gene: TRBJ1-1
CDR3aa: ASSSFRDSLTLIEAF

v_gene: TRBV7-8
j_gene: TRBJ2-1
CDR3aa: ASSRRGSSAYNEQF

v_gene: TRBV6-1
j_gene: TRBJ2-7
CDR3aa: ASSEAGVTYEQY

v_gene: TRBV7-2
j_gene: TRBJ2-7
CDR3aa: ASSLVRQTYEQY

v_gene: TRBV5-1
j_gene: TRBJ2-1
CDR3aa: ASRSSANEQF

v_gene: TRBV28
j_gene: TRBJ1-4
CDR3aa: ASRVGFGEKLF

v_gene: TRBV5-6
j_gene: TRBJ1-2
CDR3aa: ASSLATAPSYGYT

v_gene: TRBV7-7
j_gene: TRBJ2-3
CDR3aa: ASSRRGDGTDTQY

v_gene: TRBV29-1
j_gene: TRBJ2-1
CDR3aa: SVGGSSSGSSYEQF

v_gene: TRBV5-1
j_gene: TRBJ2-3
CDR3aa: ASSLAIGDTQY

v_gene: TRBV20-1
j_gene: TRBJ1-6
CDR3aa: SASQAAPNSPLH

v_gene: TRBV19
j_gene: TRBJ2-5
CDR3aa: ASSIGLEVETQY

v_gene: TRBV9
j_gene: TRBJ2-5
CDR3aa: ASSVEAGGPLAQY

v_gene: TRBV6-5
j_gene: TRBJ1-2
CDR3aa: ASRAPVLGYT

v_gene: TRBV7-6
j_gene: TRBJ2-2
CDR3aa: ASSLAAGSGELF

v_gene: TRBV19
j_gene: TRBJ2-7
CDR3aa: ASSAINRGFYEQY

v_gene: TRBV7-2
j_gene: TRBJ1-6
CDR3aa: ASTRAGSPLH